A selection of T cell receptor beta chains follows, all from one sample in a study of shared T cell receptors in the human thymus. TCRdb's table, derived via immunoSEQ multiplex PCR, lists solely in-frame clones and lacks some. The data contain roughly 560,000 clones, around three quarters of them singletons. Separately, the same data were catalogued under a study of human thymus T cells.

What was sequenced was thymocytes. Every receptor here comes from a boy younger than two with a congenital heart defect. Each CDR3 is given with its conserved first and last residue. D genes are given only for firm matches. Part of the rows lack a size; the others show once, few, many or a class for expanded clones.

. TRBD2 TRBJ2-7 TRBV28 TGTGCCAGCAGTTCGGGGGGCGGGAGGGTTTGGCAGTACTTC CASSSGGGRVWQYF
. TRBD1 TRBJ2-7 TRBV4-3 TGCGCCAGCAGCCAAGGGGGATCCGGGACAGGGGGCCCGTTTGAGCAGTACTTC CASSQGGSGTGGPFEQYF
. . TRBJ1-4 TRBV14 TGTGCCAGCAGCTGGACAGTCAGAAATGAAAAACTGTTTTTT CASSWTVRNEKLFF
few . TRBJ1-1 TRBV19 TGTGCCAGTAGCCGGAGCCCATCGAACACTGAAGCTTTCTTT CASSRSPSNTEAFF
. TRBD2 TRBJ2-1 TRBV7-6 TGTGCCAGCAGCCCCGGGACTATCAATGAGCAGTTCTTC CASSPGTINEQFF
. TRBD2 TRBJ2-3 TRBV9 TGTGCCAGCAGTGATAGAGCGGGAGCGTGCACAGATACGCAGTATTTT CASSDRAGACTDTQYF
. TRBD1 TRBJ1-2 TRBV4-2 TGTGCCAGCAGCCAAGCCGGGGGACAGACTAACTATGGCTACACCTTC CASSQAGGQTNYGYTF
few TRBD1 TRBJ2-4 TRBV5-6 TGTGCCAGCAGCTCGACAGGGGCCCGCACCTTAGCCAAAAACATTCAGTACTTC CASSSTGARTLAKNIQYF
. TRBD1 TRBJ1-1 TRBV27 TGTGCCAGCAGTTTACGATCCGGGACAGATCCTGAAGCTTTCTTT CASSLRSGTDPEAFF
. TRBD1 TRBJ1-2 TRBV2 TGTGCCAGCAGTGAAGTTTGGACAGGGGATAGATTAGACTATGGCTACACCTTC CASSEVWTGDRLDYGYTF
. . TRBJ2-7 TRBV6-4 TGTGCCAGCAGGGTTTCCGCCGGGGGAACCGAGCAGTACTTC CASRVSAGGTEQYF
few TRBD2 TRBJ2-1 TRBV13 TGTGCCACCGGGAGGCGGGAGGAAACCTACAATGAGCAGTTCTTC CATGRREETYNEQFF
. . TRBJ2-7 TRBV7-2 TGTGCCAGCAGCACATTGCTCGAGCAGTACTTC CASSTLLEQYF
. . TRBJ2-5 TRBV5-1 TGCGCCAGCAGCCACCTGGACTTCCGGCTAGAGACCCAGTACTTC CASSHLDFRLETQYF
. TRBD1 TRBJ2-5 TRBV5-1 TGCGCCAGCAGCTCCGGGGACAGAGAAGAGACCCAGTACTTC CASSSGDREETQYF
. TRBD2 TRBJ2-1 TRBV2 TGTGCCAGCAGTGCGGCGGGAGAGTCCTACAATGAGCAGTTCTTC CASSAAGESYNEQFF